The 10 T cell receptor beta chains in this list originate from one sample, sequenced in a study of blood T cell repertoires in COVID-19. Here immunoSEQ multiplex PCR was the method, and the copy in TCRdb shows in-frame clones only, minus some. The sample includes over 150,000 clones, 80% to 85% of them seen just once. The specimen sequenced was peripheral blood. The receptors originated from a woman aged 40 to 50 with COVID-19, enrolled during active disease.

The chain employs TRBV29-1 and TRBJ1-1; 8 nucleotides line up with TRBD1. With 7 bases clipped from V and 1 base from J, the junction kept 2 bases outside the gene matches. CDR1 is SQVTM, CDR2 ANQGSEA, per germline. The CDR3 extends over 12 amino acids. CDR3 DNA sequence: TGCAGCGGTGACAGGGGGAACACTGAAGCTTTCTTT. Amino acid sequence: CSGDRGNTEAFF.

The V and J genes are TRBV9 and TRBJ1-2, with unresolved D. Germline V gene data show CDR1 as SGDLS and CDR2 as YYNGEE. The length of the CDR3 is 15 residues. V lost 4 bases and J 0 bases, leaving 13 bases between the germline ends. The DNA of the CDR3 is TGTGCCAGCAGCCTAACTAGCGGGCCTAACTATGGCTACACCTTC. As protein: CASSLTSGPNYGYTF.

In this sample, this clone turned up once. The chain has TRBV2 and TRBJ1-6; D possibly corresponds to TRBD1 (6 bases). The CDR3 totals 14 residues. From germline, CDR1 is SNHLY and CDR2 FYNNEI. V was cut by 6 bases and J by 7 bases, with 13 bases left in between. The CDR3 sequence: CASRKRQDNSPLHF. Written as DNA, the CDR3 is TGTGCCAGCAGGAAACGACAGGACAATTCACCCCTCCACTTT.

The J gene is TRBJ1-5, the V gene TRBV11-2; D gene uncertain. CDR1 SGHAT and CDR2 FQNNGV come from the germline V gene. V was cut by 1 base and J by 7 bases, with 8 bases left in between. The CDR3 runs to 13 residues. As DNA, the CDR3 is TGTGCCAGCAGCTTAGGTTCGAGCCAGCCCCAGCATTTT. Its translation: CASSLGSSQPQHF. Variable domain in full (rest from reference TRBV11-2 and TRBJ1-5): EAGVAQSPRYKIIEKRQSVAFWCNPISGHATLYWYQQILGQGPKLLIQFQNNGVVDDSQLPKDRFSAERLKGVDSTLKIQPAKLEDSAVYLCASSLGSSQPQHFGDGTRLSIL.

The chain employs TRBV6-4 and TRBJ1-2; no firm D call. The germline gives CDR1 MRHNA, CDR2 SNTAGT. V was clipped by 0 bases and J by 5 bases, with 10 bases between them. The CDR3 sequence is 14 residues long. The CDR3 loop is CASSDSSAGYGYTF. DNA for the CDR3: TGTGCCAGCAGTGACTCGAGCGCTGGGTATGGCTACACCTTC.

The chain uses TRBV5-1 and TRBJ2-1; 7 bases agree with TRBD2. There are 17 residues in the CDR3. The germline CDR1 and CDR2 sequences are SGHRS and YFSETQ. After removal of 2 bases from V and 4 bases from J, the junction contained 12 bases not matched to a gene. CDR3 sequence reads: CASSFPLAGEMYNEQFF. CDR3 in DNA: TGCGCCAGCAGCTTTCCCCTGGCGGGGGAGATGTACAATGAGCAGTTCTTC.

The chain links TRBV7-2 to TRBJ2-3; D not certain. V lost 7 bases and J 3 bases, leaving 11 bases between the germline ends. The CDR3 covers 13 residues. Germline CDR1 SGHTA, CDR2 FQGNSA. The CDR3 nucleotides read TGTGCCAGCACCCGCGTCTGGACAGATACGCAGTATTTT. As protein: CASTRVWTDTQYF.

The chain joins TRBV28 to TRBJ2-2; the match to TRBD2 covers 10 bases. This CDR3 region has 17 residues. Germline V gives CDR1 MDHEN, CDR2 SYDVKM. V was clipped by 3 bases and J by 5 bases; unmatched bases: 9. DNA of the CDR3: TGTGCCAGCAGTTTTTTTTCTAGCGGGAGAGGTACCGGGGAGCTGTTTTTT. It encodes CASSFFSSGRGTGELFF.

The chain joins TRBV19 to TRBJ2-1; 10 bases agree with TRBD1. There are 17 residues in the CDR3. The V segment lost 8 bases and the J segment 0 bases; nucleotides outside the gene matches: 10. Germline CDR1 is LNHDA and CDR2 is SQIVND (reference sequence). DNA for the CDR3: TGTGCCAGTCGGGGGACAGGGGCTGGAAGCTCCTACAATGAGCAGTTCTTC. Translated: CASRGTGAGSSYNEQFF.

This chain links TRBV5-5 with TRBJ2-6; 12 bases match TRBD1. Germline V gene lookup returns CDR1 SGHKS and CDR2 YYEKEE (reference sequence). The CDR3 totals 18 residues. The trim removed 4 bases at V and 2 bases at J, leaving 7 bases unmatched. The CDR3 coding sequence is TGTGCCAGCAGCCACTATGGGGACAGGGGGCCTGGGGCCAACGTCCTGACTTTC. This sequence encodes CASSHYGDRGPGANVLTF.